The clone carrying this TCR beta chain was seen at least ten times. TCRdb fed the RACE reads into MiXCR, producing one record per CDR3 protein. The table records 60,000 to 70,000 distinct CDR3 sequences, 10% to 11% of them present only once. The CDR3 covers 18 residues. V lost 4 bases, J lost 0 bases, and 9 bases stayed unmatched. Germline loops: CDR1 SGHRS, CDR2 YFSETQ. This sample was included in a study of human T cells and chemical hapten exposure. The time point is: pre-sensitization, week 0. Sample treatment: therapeutic diphenylcyclopropenone sensitization with weekly scalp DPC. The chain carries TRBV5-1 and TRBJ2-6; 8 bases fit TRBD1. Sample: whole blood, taken in connection with sensitization to the hapten diphenylcyclopropenone (DPC). This TCR was sampled from a woman aged 45-65 years with alopecia areata. Some clones in this sample may be carry-over from other donors' samples. The CDR3 nucleotides read TGCGCCAGCAGCCCCCGGGACAGGCCAGGCTCTGGGGCCAACGTCCTGACTTTC. This codes for CASSPRDRPGSGANVLTF.